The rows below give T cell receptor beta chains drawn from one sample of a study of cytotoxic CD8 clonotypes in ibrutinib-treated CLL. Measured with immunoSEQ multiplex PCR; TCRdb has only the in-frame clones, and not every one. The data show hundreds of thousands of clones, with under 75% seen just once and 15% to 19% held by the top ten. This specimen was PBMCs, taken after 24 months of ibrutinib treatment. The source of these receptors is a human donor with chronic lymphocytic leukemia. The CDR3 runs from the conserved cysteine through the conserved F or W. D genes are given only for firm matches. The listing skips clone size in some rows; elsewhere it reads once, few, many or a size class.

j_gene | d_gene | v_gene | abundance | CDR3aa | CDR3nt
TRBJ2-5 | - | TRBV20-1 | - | CSASEGETQYF | TGCAGTGCTAGTGAGGGAGAGACCCAGTACTTC
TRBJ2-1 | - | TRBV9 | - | CASSVVGDHEQFF | TGTGCCAGCAGCGTAGTAGGGGATCATGAGCAGTTCTTC
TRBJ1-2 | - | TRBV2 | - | CASSPSDPAPLYGYTF | TGTGCCAGCAGCCCATCGGACCCCGCCCCCCTCTATGGCTACACCTTC
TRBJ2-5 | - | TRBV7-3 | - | CASSPHERETQYF | TGTGCCAGCAGCCCTCATGAGCGGGAGACCCAGTACTTC
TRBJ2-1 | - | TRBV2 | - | CASNERVSYNEQFF | TGTGCCAGCAACGAGCGGGTCTCCTACAATGAGCAGTTCTTC
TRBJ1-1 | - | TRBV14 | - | CASSQDRVSTAFF | TGTGCCAGCAGCCAAGACAGGGTCTCTACAGCTTTCTTT
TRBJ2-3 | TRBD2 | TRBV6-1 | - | CASKPTSGSTDTQYF | TGTGCCAGCAAACCCACTAGCGGGAGTACAGATACGCAGTATTTT
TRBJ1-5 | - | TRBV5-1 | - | CASSLGQDQPQHF | TGCGCCAGCAGCTTAGGTCAGGACCAGCCCCAGCATTTT
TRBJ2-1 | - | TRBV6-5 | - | CASSYSQGNEQFF | TGTGCCAGCAGTTACTCTCAGGGTAATGAGCAGTTCTTC
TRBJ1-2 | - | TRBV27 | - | CASSPQTATYGYTF | TGTGCCAGCAGTCCACAGACGGCGACCTATGGCTACACCTTC
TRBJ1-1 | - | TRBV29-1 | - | CSGVGHTNTEAFF | TGCAGCGGGGTGGGACACACGAACACTGAAGCTTTCTTT
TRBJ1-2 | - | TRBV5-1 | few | CASSLVGGAGYGYTF | TGCGCCAGCAGCTTGGTGGGGGGCGCAGGCTATGGCTACACCTTC
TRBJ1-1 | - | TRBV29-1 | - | CSVGVGQRDTEAFF | TGCAGCGTTGGAGTGGGACAAAGGGACACTGAAGCTTTCTTT
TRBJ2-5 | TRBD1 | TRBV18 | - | CASSPLQGGGETQYF | TGTGCCAGCTCACCGTTACAGGGGGGAGGAGAGACCCAGTACTTC
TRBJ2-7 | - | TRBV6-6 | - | CASSSNSYEQYF | TGTGCCAGCAGTTCCAACAGCTACGAGCAGTACTTC
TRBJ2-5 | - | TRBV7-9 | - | CASRPPNQETQYF | TGTGCCAGCAGACCTCCCAACCAAGAGACCCAGTACTTC
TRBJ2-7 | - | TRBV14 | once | CASSTGTHPYEQYF | TGTGCCAGCAGTACCGGGACCCATCCATACGAGCAGTACTTC
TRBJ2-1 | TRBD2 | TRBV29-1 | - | CSVEDRRLAERGEFF | TGCAGCGTTGAAGATCGTAGACTAGCGGAACGGGGGGAGTTCTTC
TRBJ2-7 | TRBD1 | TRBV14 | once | CASSPASVRGLSVSRDEQYF | TGTGCCAGCAGCCCCGCTAGTGTCAGGGGGCTATCAGTGTCTCGGGACGAGCAGTACTTC
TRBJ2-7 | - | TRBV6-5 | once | CASSSDRLGFYEQYF | TGTGCCAGCAGCTCCGACAGGCTCGGGTTTTACGAGCAGTACTTC
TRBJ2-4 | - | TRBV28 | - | CASSSRAIAKNIQYF | TGTGCCAGCAGTTCCCGAGCGATAGCCAAAAACATTCAGTACTTC
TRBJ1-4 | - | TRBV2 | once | CASSGSPNEKLFF | TGTGCCAGTTCAGGCAGCCCTAATGAAAAACTGTTTTTT
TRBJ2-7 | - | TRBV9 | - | CASSVTGQSSYEQYF | TGTGCCAGCAGCGTTACCGGACAATCCTCCTACGAGCAGTACTTC
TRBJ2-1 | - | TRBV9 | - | CASSRFPGANEQFF | TGTGCCAGCAGCCGATTCCCAGGGGCCAATGAGCAGTTCTTC
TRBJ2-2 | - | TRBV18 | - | CASSPNYGSGELFF | TGTGCCAGCTCACCTAATTATGGGTCCGGGGAGCTGTTTTTT
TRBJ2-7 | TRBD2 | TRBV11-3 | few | CASSPSGSYEQYF | TGTGCCAGCAGCCCTAGCGGGAGCTACGAGCAGTACTTC
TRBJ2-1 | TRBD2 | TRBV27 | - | CASSAQREYNEQFF | TGTGCCAGCAGCGCCCAGCGGGAGTACAATGAGCAGTTCTTC
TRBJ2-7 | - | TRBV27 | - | CASISGAYEQYF | TGTGCCAGCATTTCCGGAGCCTACGAGCAGTACTTC
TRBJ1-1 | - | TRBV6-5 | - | CASSYWHGNTEAFF | TGTGCCAGCAGTTACTGGCACGGAAACACTGAAGCTTTCTTT
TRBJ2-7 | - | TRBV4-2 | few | CASSQERTAYYEQYF | TGTGCCAGCAGCCAAGAACGGACTGCTTACTACGAGCAGTACTTC
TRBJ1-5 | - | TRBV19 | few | CASSIRVASNQPQHF | TGTGCCAGTAGTATCAGGGTGGCGAGCAATCAGCCCCAGCATTTT
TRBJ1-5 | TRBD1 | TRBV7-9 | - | CASSYFGTGDNQPQHF | TGTGCCAGCAGTTATTTCGGGACAGGAGACAATCAGCCCCAGCATTTT
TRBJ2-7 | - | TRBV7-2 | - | CASSPGTPNEQYF | TGTGCCAGCAGCCCCGGGACCCCCAACGAGCAGTACTTC
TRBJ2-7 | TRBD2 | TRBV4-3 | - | CASSPGTSGSGYEQYF | TGCGCCAGCAGCCCCGGGACTAGCGGGAGTGGTTACGAGCAGTACTTC
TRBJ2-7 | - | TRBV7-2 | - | CASSLVGLGLLAF | TGTGCCAGCAGCTTAGTAGGGTTGGGACTCCTAGCATTC
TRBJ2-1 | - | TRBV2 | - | CASSTSQPNEQFF | TGTGCCAGCAGTACGTCCCAACCCAATGAGCAGTTCTTC
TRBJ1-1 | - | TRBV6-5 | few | CASSYVGAHTEAFF | TGTGCCAGCAGTTACGTGGGGGCGCACACTGAAGCTTTCTTT
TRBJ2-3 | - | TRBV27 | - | CASSLYRPRDTQYF | TGTGCCAGCAGTTTATACCGACCCCGGGATACGCAGTATTTT
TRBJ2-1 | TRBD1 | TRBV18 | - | CASSPPWDSYNEQFF | TGTGCCAGCTCACCACCCTGGGACAGTTACAATGAGCAGTTCTTC
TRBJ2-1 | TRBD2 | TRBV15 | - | CATSRGPAGGNEQFF | TGTGCCACCAGCAGAGGACCGGCGGGAGGGAATGAGCAGTTCTTC
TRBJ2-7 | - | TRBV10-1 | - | CATSPRDDGYEQYF | TGCGCCACCTCGCCTAGGGACGACGGATACGAGCAGTACTTC
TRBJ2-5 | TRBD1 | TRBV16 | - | CASSHPRDRGTQYF | TGTGCCAGCAGCCACCCTCGGGACAGGGGGACCCAGTACTTC
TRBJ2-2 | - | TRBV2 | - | CASSEEGTNTGELFF | TGTGCCAGCAGTGAGGAGGGAACGAACACCGGGGAGCTGTTTTTT
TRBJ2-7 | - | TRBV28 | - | CASTPFEDDDEQYF | TGTGCCAGCACCCCTTTTGAAGATGATGACGAGCAGTACTTC
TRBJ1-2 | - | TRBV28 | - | CASSPGRDGYTF | TGTGCCAGCAGTCCAGGGCGGGATGGCTACACCTTC
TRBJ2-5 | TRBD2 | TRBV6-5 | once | CASTIASGTQETQYF | TGTGCCAGCACCATAGCTAGCGGCACCCAAGAGACCCAGTACTTC
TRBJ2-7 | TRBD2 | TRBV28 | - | CASSLSSGRVGEQYF | TGTGCCAGCAGTTTGTCTAGCGGGAGGGTCGGCGAGCAGTACTTC
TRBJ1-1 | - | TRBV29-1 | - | CSVEGVLNTEAFF | TGCAGCGTTGAAGGGGTCTTGAACACTGAAGCTTTCTTT
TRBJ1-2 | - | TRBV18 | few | CASSGLQGRDGYTF | TGTGCCAGCTCAGGTCTTCAGGGGAGAGATGGCTACACCTTC